This T cell receptor beta chain was captured in a study of molecular identifiers for immune sequencing clone quantification. The bulk TCR libraries were made with methods described before and with listed TCR primers. TCRdb re-called the PCR reads through MiXCR, storing one row per CDR3 protein. The sample carries some 580,000 distinct CDR3 sequences, roughly 25% recorded once. Trimming stripped 5 bases from V and 6 bases from J, with 20 bases between. Per the germline V gene, CDR1 is SGDLS and CDR2 is YYNGEE. This CDR3 spans 15 amino acids. This clonotype was detected many times. Its antigen is unidentified. As CD8+CD4-CCR7+CD45RA+ cells, naive CD8 T cells were sorted. Study-level results: Jurkat TCR RNA spiked in from one cell could reportedly be detected among about a million naive cells.

The material sequenced was naive CD8+ T cells from blood, with Jurkat cell RNA spiked in. As to subset: FACS-sorted CD8+CD4-CCR7+CD45RA+ naive T cells. The gene calls are TRBV9 and TRBJ1-1; D gene unclear. This TCR derives from a human donor in good health. Some libraries in this study had Jurkat cell RNA spiked in. The CDR3, as DNA: TGTGCCAGCAGTGCTGTGGAGGGCCCCGTACCTGAAGCTTTCTTT. Protein sequence: CASSAVEGPVPEAFF.